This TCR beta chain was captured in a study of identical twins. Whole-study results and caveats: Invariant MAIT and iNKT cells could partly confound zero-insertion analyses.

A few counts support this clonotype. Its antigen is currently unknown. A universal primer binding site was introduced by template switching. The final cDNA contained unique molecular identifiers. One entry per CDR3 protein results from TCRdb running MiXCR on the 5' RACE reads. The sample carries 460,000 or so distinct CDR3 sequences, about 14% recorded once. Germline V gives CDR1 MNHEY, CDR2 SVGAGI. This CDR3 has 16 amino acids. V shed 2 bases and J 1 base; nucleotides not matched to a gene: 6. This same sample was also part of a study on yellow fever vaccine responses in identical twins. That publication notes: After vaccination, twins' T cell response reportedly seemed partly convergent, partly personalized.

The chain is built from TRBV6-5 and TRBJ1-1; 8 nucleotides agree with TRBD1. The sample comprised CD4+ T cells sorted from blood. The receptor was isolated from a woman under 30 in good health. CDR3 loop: CASSYRQGNRNTEAFF. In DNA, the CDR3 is TGTGCCAGCAGTTACCGACAGGGGAATAGGAACACTGAAGCTTTCTTT.